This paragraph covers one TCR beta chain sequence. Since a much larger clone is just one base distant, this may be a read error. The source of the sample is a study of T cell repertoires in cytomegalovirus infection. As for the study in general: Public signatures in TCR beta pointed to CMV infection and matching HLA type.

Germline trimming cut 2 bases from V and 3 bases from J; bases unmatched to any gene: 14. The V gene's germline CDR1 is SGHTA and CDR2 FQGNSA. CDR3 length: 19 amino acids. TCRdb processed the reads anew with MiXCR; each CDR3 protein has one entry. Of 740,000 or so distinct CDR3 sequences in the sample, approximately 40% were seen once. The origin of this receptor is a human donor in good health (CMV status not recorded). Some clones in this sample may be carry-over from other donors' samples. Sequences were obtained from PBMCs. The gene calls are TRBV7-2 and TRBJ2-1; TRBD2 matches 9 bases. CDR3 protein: CASSLRSSIAGVNYNEQFF. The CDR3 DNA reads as TGTGCCAGCAGCTTACGGTCCTCTATAGCGGGAGTAAACTACAATGAGCAGTTCTTC.